These 5 T cell receptor beta chains were all obtained from the same sample, sequenced in a study of CD8+CD57+ T cells in acquired aplastic anemia listed by TCRdb under 2018. For sequencing, an Illumina HiSeq 2000 was employed. Genomic DNA served as template for TCR beta VDJ combination and CDR3 sequence profiling. TCRdb reprocessing: public reads trimmed at Q25 with fastp, clones called with MiXCR, in-frame beta chains kept. For every CDR3 protein sequence, its rows merge into one entry that carries the most common genes and DNA. This sample holds 200,000 or so distinct CDR3 sequences; under 50% were observed only once. The top ten constitute roughly 21% of the sample. Flow cytometry had shown CD8+CD57+ cell expansion in the patients selected for sequencing. Sequencing used sorted CD4+, CD8+, or CD8+CD57+ T cells (not recorded which) from PBMCs. The receptors come from a human donor with aplastic anemia.

This clonotype was counted at least ten times. This rearrangement joins TRBV29-1 to TRBJ1-1, with TRBD1 matching 7 bases. CDR3 length: 14 amino acids. Germline V gene lookup returns CDR1 SQVTM and CDR2 ANQGSEA. The V segment lost 6 bases and the J segment 0 bases; nucleotides outside the gene matches: 7. In DNA, the CDR3 is TGCAGCGTCGGGAAACAGGGGCTGAACACTGAAGCTTTCTTT. Amino acid sequence: CSVGKQGLNTEAFF.

V usage is TRBV7-2 and J usage is TRBJ1-1, with 9 nucleotides matching TRBD1. This CDR3 is built from 16 residues. V shed 1 base, J shed 0 bases, and the junction held 3 bases outside the gene matches. The germline V gene encodes CDR1 SGHTA and CDR2 FQGNSA. CDR3: CASSLGTGVMNTEAFF. The CDR3 bases are TGTGCCAGCAGCTTAGGGACAGGGGTGATGAACACTGAAGCTTTCTTT.

The gene calls are TRBV19 and TRBJ2-5, with D perhaps matching TRBD1 (8 bases). The CDR3 runs 14 residues. Germline CDR1 LNHDA, CDR2 SQIVND (reference sequence). Deletions cut 5 bases from V and 9 bases from J, with 19 bases between. The CDR3 nucleotides are TGTGCCAGTAGTCAACAGGGGGGGGAGGGGGCCCAGTACTTC. Encoded protein: CASSQQGGEGAQYF.

Many counts were recorded for this clonotype. This chain uses TRBV20-1 with TRBJ2-4; perhaps TRBD2 as D (6 bases). With 5 bases removed from V and 2 bases from J, the gap between germline ends came to 16 bases. This CDR3 contains 15 residues. Germline assignment: CDR1 DFQATT and CDR2 SNEGSKA (reference sequence). The DNA of the CDR3 is TGCAGTGCTCCCCTCGGCGGGGCGACCAAAAACATTCAGTACTTC. It is translated as CSAPLGGATKNIQYF.

A few counts support this clonotype. It is likely a read error, because the conserved phenylalanine at the end of the CDR3 is missing. The V call is TRBV5-1, the J call TRBJ1-5; the match to TRBD1 covers 9 bases. Germline V CDR1 and CDR2: SGHRS, YFSETQ. The V gene end was trimmed by 3 bases and the J gene end by 3 bases; junction bases not matched to a gene: 10. This CDR3 contains 17 residues. Here the CDR3 reads CASSSGTGLGTNQPQHS. CDR3 nucleotide sequence: TGCGCCAGCAGCTCTGGGACAGGGCTCGGGACCAATCAGCCCCAGCATTCT.